A single sample gave rise to the 29 T cell receptor beta chains below, sequenced in a study of neurological immune-mediated disorders. TCRdb reanalysed the 5' RACE reads using MiXCR and keeps one entry per CDR3 protein. The sample carries around 61,000 distinct CDR3 sequences, 5.2% recorded once. The sequencing input was PBMCs. These receptors came from a human donor with multiple sclerosis. The donor label of this sample is uncertain.

The chain recombines TRBV4-1 with TRBJ1-1; no reliable D call. Trimming removed 0 bases at V and 3 bases at J, with 5 bases between. The CDR3 runs to 13 residues. Per the germline V gene, CDR1 is MGHRA and CDR2 is YSYEKL. The CDR3 sequence is CASSQERHTEAFF. The CDR3 region has the DNA TGCGCCAGCAGCCAAGAGCGGCACACTGAAGCTTTCTTT.

This clonotype has ten or more counts. The gene calls are TRBV20-1 and TRBJ1-5; 8 nucleotides line up with TRBD1. The V segment lost 3 bases and the J segment 2 bases; nucleotides outside the gene matches: 0. This CDR3 is 13 amino acids long. Germline-derived CDR1 and CDR2 are DFQATT and SNEGSKA (reference sequence). The CDR3 loop is CSARGQGNQPQHF. Written as DNA, the CDR3 is TGCAGTGCTAGGGGACAGGGCAATCAGCCCCAGCATTTT.

In its sample, this clonotype was seen many times. J is TRBJ1-1 and V is TRBV5-1; D not certain. Germline CDR1 reads SGHRS; CDR2 reads YFSETQ. The CDR3 is 13 amino acids. Deletions cut 1 base from V and 3 bases from J, with 7 bases between. The CDR3 DNA reads as TGCGCCAGCAGCTTGAAGGAGGACACTGAAGCTTTCTTT. This gives the protein CASSLKEDTEAFF.

Only a few counts were recorded for this clonotype. The chain couples TRBV5-5 to TRBJ1-5; D unclear. Per germline, CDR1 SGHKS and CDR2 YYEKEE (reference sequence). Trimming stripped 0 bases from V and 0 bases from J, with 10 bases between. This CDR3 has 16 amino acids. CDR3 amino acids: CASSLEDWVSNQPQHF. The CDR3 coding sequence is TGTGCCAGCAGCTTGGAGGATTGGGTTAGCAATCAGCCCCAGCATTTT.

This clonotype was detected ten times or more. This rearrangement joins TRBV12-3 or TRBV12-4 to TRBJ2-3; the D gene could be TRBD1 or TRBD2 (5 bases each). CDR3 size: 13 residues. V lost 3 bases and J 4 bases, leaving 8 bases between the germline ends. The CDR3 here is CASSFGGPDTQYF. The DNA for the CDR3 is TGTGCCAGCAGTTTTGGGGGTCCAGATACGCAGTATTTT.

In its sample, this clonotype was seen a few times. J is TRBJ1-1 and V is TRBV20-1, with a possible D match to TRBD1 (5 bases). CDR1 is DFQATT, CDR2 SNEGSKA, per germline (reference sequence). Trimming removed 6 bases at V and 1 base at J, with 12 bases between. The CDR3 runs to 13 residues. The CDR3 here is CSALDTPNTEAFF. The CDR3 region has the DNA TGCAGTGCCTTGGACACACCGAACACTGAAGCTTTCTTT.

There are many counts of this clonotype. J is TRBJ2-2 and V is TRBV15, with a tentative D call TRBD1 (5 bases). Germline assignment: CDR1 LNHNV and CDR2 YYDKDF (reference sequence). The CDR3 is 15 amino acids. With 3 bases removed from V and 0 bases from J, the gap between germline ends came to 8 bases. CDR3 loop: CATSRTVANTGELFF. As DNA, the CDR3 is TGTGCCACCAGCAGGACAGTTGCGAACACCGGGGAGCTGTTTTTT.

This chain joins TRBV5-6 and TRBJ2-3; D gene ambiguous. The V gene lost 5 bases and the J gene lost 4 bases, with 8 bases spanning the gap. This CDR3 has 12 amino acids. The V gene's germline CDR1 is SGHDT and CDR2 YYEEEE. Here the CDR3 DNA reads TGTGCCAGCAGAGATATACCAGATACGCAGTATTTT. This sequence encodes CASRDIPDTQYF.

This clonotype appeared many times. The V call is TRBV20-1, the J call TRBJ1-1; unclear D gene. Germline V lookup: CDR1 DFQATT, CDR2 SNEGSKA (reference sequence). Trimming took 4 bases from V and 5 from J, leaving 8 bases between them. CDR3 length: 11 amino acids. This CDR3 is CSAKMGTEAFF. The CDR3, as DNA: TGCAGTGCTAAGATGGGGACTGAAGCTTTCTTT.

This clonotype has at least ten counts. The chain links TRBV6-1 to TRBJ1-2; D ambiguous. With 4 bases removed from V and 4 bases from J, the gap between germline ends came to 10 bases. CDR1 is MNHNS, CDR2 SASEGT, per germline. The CDR3 spans 13 residues. The CDR3 here is CASSADSFYGYTF. The CDR3 nucleotides are TGTGCCAGCAGTGCAGATTCCTTCTATGGCTACACCTTC.

This clonotype was recorded many times. J is TRBJ2-3 and V is TRBV4-1, with D maybe TRBD1 (6 bases). The CDR3 consists of 15 residues. With 4 bases removed from V and 3 bases from J, the gap between germline ends came to 14 bases. CDR1 is MGHRA and CDR2 is YSYEKL in the germline V gene. The CDR3 protein is CASSRSGTLTDTQYF. The CDR3 region has the DNA TGCGCCAGCAGCCGGTCGGGGACACTTACAGATACGCAGTATTTT.

This clonotype has a handful of counts. The rearrangement uses TRBV6-6 and TRBJ2-7; unclear D gene. V was cut by 7 bases and J by 3 bases, with 7 bases left in between. Germline values: CDR1 MNHNY, CDR2 SVGAGI (reference sequence). The CDR3 spans 11 residues. The CDR3 coding sequence is TGTGCCAGCACGTCCTACTACGAGCAGTACTTC. Encoded protein: CASTSYYEQYF.

This clonotype was recorded many times. This chain joins TRBV5-1 and TRBJ2-7; possibly TRBD1 or TRBD2 for D (5 bases each). Germline V CDR1 and CDR2: SGHRS, YFSETQ. This CDR3 is 14 amino acids long. Trimming took 4 bases from V and 9 from J, leaving 20 bases between them. CDR3: CASSPGQTLGGQYF. CDR3 DNA: TGCGCCAGCAGCCCAGGACAAACCCTTGGGGGGCAGTACTTC.

This clonotype was detected many times. The CDR3: CSARERGVNYGYTF. The CDR3 DNA follows: TGCAGTGCTAGAGAACGAGGGGTCAACTATGGCTACACCTTC. This chain links TRBV20-1 with TRBJ1-2; weak D call: TRBD1 (5 bases). CDR3 length: 14 amino acids. Germline V CDR1 and CDR2: DFQATT, SNEGSKA (reference sequence). Trimming stripped 0 bases from V and 2 bases from J, with 10 bases between.

This clonotype was detected ten times or more. This chain joins TRBV2 and TRBJ1-2; the D is unclear. Germline assignment: CDR1 SNHLY and CDR2 FYNNEI. The CDR3 is 11 residues long. Trimming left V 5 bases short and J 5 bases short, with 6 bases between. DNA for the CDR3: TGTGCCAGCAGTCGTGGATATGGCTACACCTTC. This sequence encodes CASSRGYGYTF.

This clonotype was recorded at least ten times. This chain joins TRBV7-6 and TRBJ2-2; D unresolved. V lost 0 bases and J 3 bases, leaving 8 bases between the germline ends. The CDR3 totals 15 residues. CDR1 and CDR2 (germline): SGHVS, FNYEAQ. As DNA, the CDR3 is TGTGCCAGCAGCTTAGCGGCAGTCGACACCGGGGAGCTGTTTTTT. This codes for CASSLAAVDTGELFF. Variable domain in full (rest from reference TRBV7-6 and TRBJ2-2): GAGVSQSPRYKVTKRGQDVALRCDPISGHVSLYWYRQALGQGPEFLTYFNYEAQQDKSGLPNDRFSAERPEGSISTLTIQRTEQRDSAMYRCASSLAAVDTGELFFGEGSRLTVL.

In its sample, this clonotype was seen many times. V usage is TRBV7-9 and J usage is TRBJ2-2; possibly TRBD1 for D (5 bases). V was cut by 7 bases and J by 0 bases, with 9 bases left in between. Germline V gene sequence: CDR1 SEHNR, CDR2 FQNEAQ (reference sequence). CDR3 length: 14 amino acids. The CDR3 DNA sequence: TGTGCCAGCACAAAGGGGACGAACACCGGGGAGCTGTTTTTT. Translated: CASTKGTNTGELFF.

This clonotype has at least ten counts. This sequence joins TRBV29-1 and TRBJ2-5, with D perhaps TRBD2 (7 bases). Trimming left V 6 bases short and J 2 bases short, with 13 bases between. Germline assignment: CDR1 SQVTM and CDR2 ANQGSEA. The CDR3 extends over 13 amino acids. CDR3 amino acids: CSVIRGGQETQYF. For the CDR3, the DNA is TGCAGCGTCATCAGGGGAGGGCAAGAGACCCAGTACTTC.

This clonotype was observed at least ten times. The chain has TRBV5-5 and TRBJ2-7, with D perhaps TRBD1 (6 bases). CDR1 and CDR2 (germline): SGHKS, YYEKEE (reference sequence). The V end lost 2 bases, the J end lost 1 base, and 16 bases lay between the germline ends. This CDR3 is 16 amino acids long. The CDR3 region is CASSFYILTGSYEQYF. CDR3 nucleotide sequence: TGTGCCAGCAGCTTCTACATCCTGACAGGATCCTACGAGCAGTACTTC. Together with reference TRBV5-5 and TRBJ2-7, the CDR3 gives the full variable domain: DAGVTQSPTHLIKTRGQQVTLRCSPISGHKSVSWYQQVLGQGPQFIFQYYEKEERGRGNFPDRFSARQFPNYSSELNVNALLLGDSALYLCASSFYILTGSYEQYFGPGTRLTVT.

This clonotype was detected ten times or more. V usage is TRBV5-1 and J usage is TRBJ1-2, with a possible D match to TRBD1 (5 bases). CDR1 is SGHRS and CDR2 is YFSETQ in the germline V gene. This CDR3 is 14 amino acids long. V lost 3 bases, J lost 4 bases, and 13 bases lay in between. The CDR3 coding sequence is TGCGCCAGCAGCTCAGGGTGGGAGGCCTATGGCTACACCTTC. Translating gives CASSSGWEAYGYTF.

This clonotype appeared many times. The V and J genes are TRBV9 and TRBJ1-2; D gene unclear. Germline loops: CDR1 SGDLS, CDR2 YYNGEE. V dropped 0 bases and J dropped 0 bases, with 3 bases sitting between them. The CDR3 has 13 residues. The CDR3 DNA is TGTGCCAGCAGCGTAGTGGCTAACTATGGCTACACCTTC. It is translated as CASSVVANYGYTF.

This clonotype was counted many times. V gene TRBV27 combines with J gene TRBJ1-6; D gene unclear. From germline, CDR1 is MNHEY and CDR2 SMNVEV (reference sequence). V was clipped by 3 bases and J by 2 bases, with 11 bases between them. There are 16 residues in the CDR3. DNA of the CDR3: TGTGCCAGCAGTTTCACCGGGCTGGCCTATAATTCACCCCTCCACTTT. It translates to CASSFTGLAYNSPLHF.

This clonotype was counted ten times or more. The V and J genes are TRBV5-1 and TRBJ1-2, with a weak D call TRBD1 (6 bases). CDR3 length: 15 residues. Germline V lookup: CDR1 SGHRS, CDR2 YFSETQ. Between the trimmed V and J ends, which lost 0 bases and 4 bases, there was a span of 13 bases. For the CDR3, the DNA is TGCGCCAGCAGCTTGGACTTAGGACAGCCCTATGGCTACACCTTC. It translates to CASSLDLGQPYGYTF.

This clonotype was picked up many times. J is TRBJ1-5 and V is TRBV4-2; the match to TRBD1 covers 8 bases. The V gene end was trimmed by 2 bases and the J gene end by 2 bases; junction bases not matched to a gene: 5. CDR3 length equals 16 residues. Per the germline V gene, CDR1 is LGHNA and CDR2 is YNFKEQ. The CDR3 DNA sequence: TGTGCCAGCAGCCAATTGGACAGGGCCGGCAATCAGCCCCAGCATTTT. Translated: CASSQLDRAGNQPQHF.

Ten or more counts support this clonotype. The chain recombines TRBV5-1 with TRBJ2-2, with 9 bases identical to TRBD2. J was trimmed by 2 bases and V by 2 bases; bases with no gene match: 4. There are 16 residues in the CDR3. Germline V CDR1 and CDR2: SGHRS, YFSETQ. CDR3 DNA sequence: TGCGCCAGCAGCTTATCTAGCGGGGCAAACACCGGGGAGCTGTTTTTT. This encodes CASSLSSGANTGELFF.

This clonotype was observed many times. The J gene is TRBJ2-3, the V gene TRBV2, with 7 bases aligning to TRBD1. This CDR3 spans 14 amino acids. The junction had 5 bases not matched to a gene; V was cut back by 6 bases and J by 2 bases. Per germline, CDR1 SNHLY and CDR2 FYNNEI. CDR3 sequence (DNA): TGTGCCAGCAGCTTGACAGGGACCACAGATACGCAGTATTTT. It yields the protein CASSLTGTTDTQYF.

This clonotype was seen many times. Its ends do not fully match the called genes, so a read error is possible. The chain is built from TRBV20-1 and TRBJ2-1; D assignment may be TRBD1 or TRBD2 (7 bases each). The germline V gene has CDR1 DFQATT and CDR2 SNEGSKA (reference sequence). This CDR3 is 12 amino acids long. CDR3 DNA: TGCAGTGCTAGAGCAGGGGGGGTAACGATCACCTTC. This codes for CSARAGGVTITF.

This clonotype was observed many times. This rearrangement joins TRBV10-3 to TRBJ1-1; D is unclear. There are 14 residues in the CDR3. With 0 bases removed from V and 4 bases from J, the gap between germline ends came to 9 bases. Germline lookup yields CDR1 ENHRY and CDR2 SYGVKD. CDR3 bases: TGTGCCATCAGTGAGTCGGCCAGAACCACTGAAGCTTTCTTT. As protein: CAISESARTTEAFF.

This clonotype occurred many times. The chain recombines TRBV5-6 with TRBJ2-7; D is tentatively TRBD1 or TRBD2 (5 bases each). The germline gives CDR1 SGHDT, CDR2 YYEEEE. Trimming left V 3 bases short and J 3 bases short, with 22 bases between. The CDR3 runs to 17 residues. DNA for the CDR3: TGTGCCAGCAGCTCGGATGACAGCCCGATGAGGGGCTACGAGCAGTACTTC. Protein product: CASSSDDSPMRGYEQYF.